This T cell receptor beta chain was captured by sequencing in a study of blood T cell repertoires in COVID-19 (dated by TCRdb to the early 2020s). For the study in its entirety: Collaborator samples came from the United States, Italy and Spain and covered acute and convalescent phases of COVID-19. The prospective study material was composed of cDNA or gDNA derived from T cells, B-cell-depleted T cells, or PBMCs. Subjects who had been exposed to COVID-19, were actively infected with it, or had recovered from it provided the deeply sampled blood TCRbeta repertoires that made up the dataset. The repertoires were released in a freely available public database intended as a resource for research on the immune response to SARS-CoV-2. The samples were drawn from the first 160 participants of the ongoing ImmuneRACE study and from more than 1,000 subjects provided by 6 global collaborators. A de-identified subject ID, COVID-19 status, age in years and sex were almost always included in the sample metadata. Where available, HLA class I and class II types were taken from metadata supplied by the sample provider and were not determined by assay-based typing.

The V end gives up 3 bases and the J end 2 bases, leaving 3 bases in the junction not matched to a gene. The germline V gene supplies CDR1 SGHAT and CDR2 FQNNGV. From cysteine to phenylalanine, the CDR3 is 14 amino acids long. The entry retains the CDR3 DNA only, 42 bases that are in frame from base 1. Enrolling through a virtual design, the prospective study's participants ranged in age from roughly 18 to 95 years and lived across 24 United States geographic areas. In the prospective study, cohorts were assigned on the basis of participant-reported clinical history obtained from a screening survey and a study questionnaire. Recovered participants in ImmuneRACE Cohort 3 were defined as having two consecutive negative NP/OP PCR tests, clearance from a healthcare professional, or resolution of symptoms. Each participant in the prospective study had whole blood, serum and a nasopharyngeal or oropharyngeal swab collected by mobile phlebotomists. Prospective study participants could optionally give additional blood draws and questionnaires over an approximately 2-month period. Prospective study blood samples were shipped either frozen or at room temperature before DNA extraction.

The immunoSEQ Assay, a bias-controlled multiplex PCR, was used to amplify TCRbeta CDR3 regions from genomic DNA. As for how the authors treated the data: Within the assay, amplification of reference gene primers was used to estimate how many nucleated cells each sample contained. To quantify the absolute abundance of each unique TCRbeta CDR3 rearrangement, sequence reads were collapsed and filtered. For each sample, productive Simpson clonality was calculated as the square root of Simpson's diversity index over productive rearrangements. TCRdb re-hosts the immuneACCESS table, in-frame sequences only. Its copies lack some clones; in the studies checked, an unresolved V gene accounts for under half of them, and the cause for the rest is not known. The DNA was the basis for D and trimming; V, J and clone size are from that table. For this sample the table gives approximately 300,000 clones, of which about nine tenths were detected only once. Of the sample, 5.2% is held by the ten largest clones.

As for this clone: This clone's antigen is unknown. No much larger clone exists at a distance of one base, and base qualities are not known.

Study-level results and caveats: The amount of clinical and demographic metadata varied by source and participant and was provided uncurated.

Material: PBMCs or T cells enriched from blood (not recorded which). This clonotype was sampled from a man aged 55 to 70 who had recovered from COVID-19. In this chain, TRBV11-2 is recombined with TRBJ2-7; TRBD2 matches 8 bases in the middle. The nucleotides are TGTGCCAGCAGCTTGCAACTAGCGGCCTACGAGCAGTACTTC. Translation gives CASSLQLAAYEQYF.